This paragraph reports one T cell receptor (beta chain). What antigen it recognizes has not been identified. Base qualities are missing; no much larger clone stands one base away. This entry comes from a study of patients and donors after allogeneic stem cell transplantation (dated by TCRdb to about 2020). The junction carries 13 bases between V and J, which are trimmed by 6 bases and 10 bases respectively. CDR1 MNHEY and CDR2 SVGEGT were looked up in the germline V gene. The CDR3 runs 13 residues from the cysteine to the phenylalanine. Left in the record is the CDR3 DNA by itself, 39 bases read in frame from the first base. The library was made by RT-PCR. The data were produced on a NextSeq 550. Through fastp at Q25 and MiXCR, TCRdb rebuilt clones from the public reads, retaining in-frame beta chains. Each CDR3 protein gets just one entry, which takes the most common genes and DNA from the rows behind it. For this sample there are about 210,000 distinct CDR3 sequences; around 41% appear just once. 9.5% to 13% of the sample belongs to the ten largest clones.

This sequence was found in a human donor who was either an allogeneic HSCT recipient or a stem cell or donor lymphocyte infusion donor (not recorded which). It is not recorded whose cells these are; they may come from a transplant donor. This receptor chain uses TRBV6-2 or TRBV6-3 and TRBJ1-6; there is no confident call for the D gene. What was sequenced was blood, either unsorted or a sorted T cell fraction (not recorded which). The CDR3 sequence is CASSTGPESPLHF. At the DNA level, the sequence is TGTGCCAGCAGCACCGGGCCGGAATCACCCCTCCACTTT.